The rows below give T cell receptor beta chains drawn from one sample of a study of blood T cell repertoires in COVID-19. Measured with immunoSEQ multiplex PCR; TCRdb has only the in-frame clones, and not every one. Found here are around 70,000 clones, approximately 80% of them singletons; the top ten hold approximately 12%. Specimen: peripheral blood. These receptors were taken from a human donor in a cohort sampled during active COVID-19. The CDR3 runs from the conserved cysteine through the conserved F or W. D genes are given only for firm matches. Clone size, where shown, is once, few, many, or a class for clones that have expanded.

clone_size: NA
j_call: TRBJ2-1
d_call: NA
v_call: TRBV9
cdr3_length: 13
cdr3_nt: TGTGCCAGCAGGGCGTCGGCAGGGCATGAGCAGTTCTTC
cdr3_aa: CASRASAGHEQFF

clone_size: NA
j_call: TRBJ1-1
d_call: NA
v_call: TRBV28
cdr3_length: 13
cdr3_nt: TGTGCCAGCAGTTCCCCAGGGGTCACTGAAGCTTTCTTT
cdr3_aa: CASSSPGVTEAFF

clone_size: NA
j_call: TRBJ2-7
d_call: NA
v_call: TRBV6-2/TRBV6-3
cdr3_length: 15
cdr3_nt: TGTGCCAGCAGTTACCCCCCAGGGCCACCCTACGAGCAGTACTTC
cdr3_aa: CASSYPPGPPYEQYF

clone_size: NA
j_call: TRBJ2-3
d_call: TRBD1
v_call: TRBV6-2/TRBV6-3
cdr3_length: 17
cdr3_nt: TGTGCCAGCAGTTACCCCGTGGACAGGGCTCTCGCAGATACGCAGTATTTT
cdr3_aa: CASSYPVDRALADTQYF

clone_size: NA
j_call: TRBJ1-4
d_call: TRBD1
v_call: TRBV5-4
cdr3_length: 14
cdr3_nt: TGTGCCAGCAGCGCCGGGACAGGGAGGGAAAAACTGTTTTTT
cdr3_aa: CASSAGTGREKLFF

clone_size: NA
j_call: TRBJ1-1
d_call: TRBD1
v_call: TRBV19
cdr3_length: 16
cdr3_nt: TGTGCCAGTAGACGGGACAGGGGCTCTTCAGGGACTGAAGCTTTCTTT
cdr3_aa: CASRRDRGSSGTEAFF

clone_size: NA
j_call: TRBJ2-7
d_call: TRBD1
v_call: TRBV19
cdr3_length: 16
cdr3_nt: TGTGCCAGTAGTAGAACCGGGACAGAGTACTCCTACGAGCAGTACTTC
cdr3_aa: CASSRTGTEYSYEQYF

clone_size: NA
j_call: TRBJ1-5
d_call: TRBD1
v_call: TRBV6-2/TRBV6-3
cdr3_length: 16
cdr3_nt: TGTGCCAGCAGTCTTACAACAGGGGGATGGAGTCAGCCCCAGCATTTT
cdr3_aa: CASSLTTGGWSQPQHF

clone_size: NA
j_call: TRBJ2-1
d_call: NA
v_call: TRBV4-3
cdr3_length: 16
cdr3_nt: TGCGCCAGCAGCCGAAACAGGGAATTTCCCTACAATGAGCAGTTCTTC
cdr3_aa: CASSRNREFPYNEQFF

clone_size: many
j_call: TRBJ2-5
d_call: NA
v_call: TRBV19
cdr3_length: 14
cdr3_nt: TGTGCCAGTAGTCCCAGGGTAGGGTTGGAGACCCAGTACTTC
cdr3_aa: CASSPRVGLETQYF

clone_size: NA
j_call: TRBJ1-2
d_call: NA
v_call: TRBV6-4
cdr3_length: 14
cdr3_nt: TGTGCCAGCAGTGACTCGAGGCCAGGGCATGGCTACACCTTC
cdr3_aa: CASSDSRPGHGYTF

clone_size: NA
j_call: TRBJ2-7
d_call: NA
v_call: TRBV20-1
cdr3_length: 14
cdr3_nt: TGCAGTGCTAGTCCCTTAACTAGCTCCTACGAGCAGTACTTC
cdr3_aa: CSASPLTSSYEQYF

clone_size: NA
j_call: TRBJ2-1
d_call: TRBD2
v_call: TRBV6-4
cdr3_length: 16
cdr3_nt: TGTGCCAGCAGTGACCGAAGAGCGGGGCAGACCAATGAGCAGTTCTTC
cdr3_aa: CASSDRRAGQTNEQFF

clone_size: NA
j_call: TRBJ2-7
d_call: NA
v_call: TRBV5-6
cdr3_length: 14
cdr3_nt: TGTGCCAGCAGCTTCGCAGGAAAACACTACGAGCAGTACTTC
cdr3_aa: CASSFAGKHYEQYF

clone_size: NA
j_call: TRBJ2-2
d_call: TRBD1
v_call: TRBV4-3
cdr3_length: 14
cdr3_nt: TGCGCCAGCAGTCGGACAGGGAACACCGGGGAGCTGTTTTTT
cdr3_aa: CASSRTGNTGELFF

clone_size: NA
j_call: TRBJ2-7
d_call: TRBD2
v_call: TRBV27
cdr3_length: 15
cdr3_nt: TGTGCCAGCAGATCACGGGGGGGGAGCTCCTACGAGCAGTACTTC
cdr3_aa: CASRSRGGSSYEQYF

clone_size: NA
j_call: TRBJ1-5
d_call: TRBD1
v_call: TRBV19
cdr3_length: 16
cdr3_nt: TGTGCCAGTAGTATCAACAGGGGGCATCGCAATCAGCCCCAGCATTTT
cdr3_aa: CASSINRGHRNQPQHF

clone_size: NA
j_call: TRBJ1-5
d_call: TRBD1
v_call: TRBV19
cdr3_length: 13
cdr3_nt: TGTGCCAGTACCCGACAGGGACGGCAGCCCCAGCATTTT
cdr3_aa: CASTRQGRQPQHF

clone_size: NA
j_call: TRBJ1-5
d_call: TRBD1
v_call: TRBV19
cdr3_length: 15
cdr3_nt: TGTGCCAGTAGTCCCCCGGACAGGGGTAGTCAGCCCCAGCATTTT
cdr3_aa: CASSPPDRGSQPQHF

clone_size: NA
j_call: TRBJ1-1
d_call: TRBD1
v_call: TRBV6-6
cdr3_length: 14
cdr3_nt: TGTGCCAGCACGGACAGGGGGGCCGACACTGAAGCTTTCTTT
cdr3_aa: CASTDRGADTEAFF

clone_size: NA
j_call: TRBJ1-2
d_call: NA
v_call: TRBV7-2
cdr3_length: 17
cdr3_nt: TGTGCCAGCAGCTTAGCTCAGGGAATAAATCCCCTCTATGGCTACACCTTC
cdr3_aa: CASSLAQGINPLYGYTF

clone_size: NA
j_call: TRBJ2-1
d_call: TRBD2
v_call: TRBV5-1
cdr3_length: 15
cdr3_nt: TGCGCCAGCAGCGTCAGCGGGGGGGTCTACAATGAGCAGTTCTTC
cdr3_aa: CASSVSGGVYNEQFF

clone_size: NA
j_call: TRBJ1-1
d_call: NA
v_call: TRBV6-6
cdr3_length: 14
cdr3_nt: TGTGCCAGCAGTTTCGGACTGACCAACACTGAAGCTTTCTTT
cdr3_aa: CASSFGLTNTEAFF

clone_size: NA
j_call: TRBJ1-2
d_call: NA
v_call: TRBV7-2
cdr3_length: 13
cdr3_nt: TGTGCCAGCAGCTTAGCCTCCTCCTATGGCTACACCTTC
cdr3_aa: CASSLASSYGYTF

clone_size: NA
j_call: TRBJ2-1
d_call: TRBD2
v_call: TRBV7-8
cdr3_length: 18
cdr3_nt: TGTGCCAGCAGCTTAGCGGGGCTAGCGGGGCTTGCCGGAGATGAGCAGTTCTTC
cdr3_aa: CASSLAGLAGLAGDEQFF

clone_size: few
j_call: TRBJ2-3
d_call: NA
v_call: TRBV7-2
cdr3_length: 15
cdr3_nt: TGTGCCAGCAGCTTAAGGGGGAAAATAACAGATACGCAGTATTTT
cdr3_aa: CASSLRGKITDTQYF

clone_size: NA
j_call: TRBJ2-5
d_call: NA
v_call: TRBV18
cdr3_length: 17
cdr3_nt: TGTGCCAGCTCACAAAACTCCCCCTTTTCCCGGGTGGAGACCCAGTACTTC
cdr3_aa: CASSQNSPFSRVETQYF

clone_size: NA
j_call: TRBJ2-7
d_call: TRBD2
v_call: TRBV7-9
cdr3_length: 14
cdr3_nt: TGTGCCAGCAGCTTAGAGGGGAGGGGTTACGAGCAGTACTTC
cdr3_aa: CASSLEGRGYEQYF

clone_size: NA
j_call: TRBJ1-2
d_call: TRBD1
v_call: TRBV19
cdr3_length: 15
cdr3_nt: TGTGCCAGTAGTAGAGGACAGGGGCGTAACTATGGCTACACCTTC
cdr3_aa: CASSRGQGRNYGYTF

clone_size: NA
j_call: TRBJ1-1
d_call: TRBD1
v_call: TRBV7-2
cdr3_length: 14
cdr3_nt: TGTGCCAGCAGCTTGGGACAGAGGAACACTGAAGCTTTCTTT
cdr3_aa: CASSLGQRNTEAFF

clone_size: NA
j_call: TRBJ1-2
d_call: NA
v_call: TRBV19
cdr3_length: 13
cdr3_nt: TGTGCCAGTAGTATAGACTCTCTCTATGGCTACACCTTC
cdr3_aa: CASSIDSLYGYTF

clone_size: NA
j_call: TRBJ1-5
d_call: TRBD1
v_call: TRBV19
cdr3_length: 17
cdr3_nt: TGTGCCAGTAGTAGACAGGGTCCAAGCGAAAGCAATCAGCCCCAGCATTTT
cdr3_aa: CASSRQGPSESNQPQHF

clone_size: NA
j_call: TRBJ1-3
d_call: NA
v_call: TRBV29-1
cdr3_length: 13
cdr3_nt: TGCAGCGTTGTGGGGGGATCTGGAAACACCATATATTTT
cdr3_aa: CSVVGGSGNTIYF

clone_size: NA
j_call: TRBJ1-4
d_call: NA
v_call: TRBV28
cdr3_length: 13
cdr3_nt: TGTGCCAGCAGTCGCGTTCAGGGTCGAAAACTGTTTTTT
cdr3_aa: CASSRVQGRKLFF

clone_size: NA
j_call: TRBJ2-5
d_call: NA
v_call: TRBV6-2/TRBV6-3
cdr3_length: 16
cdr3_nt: TGTGCCAGCAGTTACTATAAGGAGGGCATCCAAGAGACCCAGTACTTC
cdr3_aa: CASSYYKEGIQETQYF

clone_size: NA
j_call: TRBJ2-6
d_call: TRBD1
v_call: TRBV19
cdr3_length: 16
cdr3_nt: TGTGCCAGTAGTAAGGACAGGGAGGCTGGGGCCAACGTCCTGACTTTC
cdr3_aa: CASSKDREAGANVLTF

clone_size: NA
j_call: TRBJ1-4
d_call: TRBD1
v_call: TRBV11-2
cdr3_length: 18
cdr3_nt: TGTGCCAGCACCCACCAGCAGGGGGTAAAAGCAACTAATGAAAAACTGTTTTTT
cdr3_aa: CASTHQQGVKATNEKLFF

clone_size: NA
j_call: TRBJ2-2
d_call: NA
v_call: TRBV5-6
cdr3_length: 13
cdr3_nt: TGTGCCAGCAGCGCCGGACTATCCGGGGAGCTGTTTTTT
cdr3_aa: CASSAGLSGELFF

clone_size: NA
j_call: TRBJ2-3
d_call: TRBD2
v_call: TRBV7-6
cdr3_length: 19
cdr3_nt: TGTGCCAGCAGCTCCCTCAGGACTAGCGGGGGGAGGGTCGCAGATACGCAGTATTTT
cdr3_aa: CASSSLRTSGGRVADTQYF

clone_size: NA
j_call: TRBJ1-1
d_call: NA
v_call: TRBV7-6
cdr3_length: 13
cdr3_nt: TGTGCCAGCAGTCTACAGAGGAACACTGAAGCTTTCTTT
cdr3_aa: CASSLQRNTEAFF

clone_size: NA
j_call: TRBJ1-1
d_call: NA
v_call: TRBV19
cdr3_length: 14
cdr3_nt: TGTGCCAGTAGTCCGAACCCCGGTCTAGCTGAAGCTTTCTTT
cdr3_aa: CASSPNPGLAEAFF

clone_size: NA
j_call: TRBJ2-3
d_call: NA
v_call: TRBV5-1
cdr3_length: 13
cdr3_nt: TGCGCCAGCAGCTTGGTGGGCCCAGATACGCAGTATTTT
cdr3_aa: CASSLVGPDTQYF

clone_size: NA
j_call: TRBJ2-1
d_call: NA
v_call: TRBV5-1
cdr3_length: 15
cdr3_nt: TGCGCCAGCAGCCGTGTGGGGCGAGCCTACAATGAGCAGTTCTTC
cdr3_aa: CASSRVGRAYNEQFF

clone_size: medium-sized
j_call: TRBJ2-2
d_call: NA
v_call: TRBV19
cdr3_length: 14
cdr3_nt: TGTGCCAGTAGTATAGGAAGGGGGACCGGGGAGCTGTTTTTT
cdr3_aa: CASSIGRGTGELFF

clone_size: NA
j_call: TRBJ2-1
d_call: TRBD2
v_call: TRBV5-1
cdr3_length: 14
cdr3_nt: TGCGCCAGCAGCTTGGACGGGGGGAAGGGTGAGCAGTTCTTC
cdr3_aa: CASSLDGGKGEQFF

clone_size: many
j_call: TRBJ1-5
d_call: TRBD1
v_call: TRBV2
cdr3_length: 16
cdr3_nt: TGTGCCAGCGCGCCACAGGGGGCGGCGAGCAATCAGCCCCAGCATTTT
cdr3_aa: CASAPQGAASNQPQHF

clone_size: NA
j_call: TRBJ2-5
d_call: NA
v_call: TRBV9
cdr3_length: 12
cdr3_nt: TGTGCCAGCAGCGAGGGGGGGGAGACCCAGTACTTC
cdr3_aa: CASSEGGETQYF

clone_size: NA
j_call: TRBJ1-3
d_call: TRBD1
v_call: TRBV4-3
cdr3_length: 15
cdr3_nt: TGCGCCAGCAGCCATTCCGGGACAGGCGGAAACACCATATATTTT
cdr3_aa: CASSHSGTGGNTIYF

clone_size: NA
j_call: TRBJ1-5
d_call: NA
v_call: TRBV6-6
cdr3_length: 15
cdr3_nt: TGTGCCAGCAGTCCCGGGACTAGAGGCAATCAGCCCCAGCATTTT
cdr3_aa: CASSPGTRGNQPQHF

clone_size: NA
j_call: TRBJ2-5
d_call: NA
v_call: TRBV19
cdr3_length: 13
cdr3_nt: TGTGCCAGTAGTATGTCCAGGGGAGAGACCCAGTACTTC
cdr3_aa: CASSMSRGETQYF